This TCR beta chain is from a study of T cell repertoires in cytomegalovirus infection. Study-level information: It can be stated that public TCR beta signatures indicated CMV infection as well as a matching HLA type.

This clonotype was picked up many times. As yet, its antigen is unknown. The CDR3 is 15 residues long. CDR1 is MNHNS and CDR2 is SASEGT in the germline V gene. Trimming at V came to 2 bases and at J to 4 bases, leaving 5 bases not matched to a gene. TCRdb processed the reads anew with MiXCR; each CDR3 protein has one entry. The sample has 270,000 or so distinct CDR3 sequences; over 15% are singletons. General observations from the study: Accumulated public TCR beta family frequency recognized individuals carrying CMV together with the relevant HLA. Ex vivo responses were dominated by HLA-C-restricted CMV-specific TCR beta clonotypes.

This receptor was taken from a human donor in good health (CMV status not recorded). Some clones in this sample may be carry-over from other donors' samples. The chain employs TRBV6-1 and TRBJ2-1; 7 bases align to TRBD2. Input material: CD8+ T cells from PBMCs. The DNA for the CDR3 is TGTGCCAGCAGTGAACCCAGCGGGGCTTACAATGAGCAGTTCTTC. Amino acid sequence: CASSEPSGAYNEQFF.